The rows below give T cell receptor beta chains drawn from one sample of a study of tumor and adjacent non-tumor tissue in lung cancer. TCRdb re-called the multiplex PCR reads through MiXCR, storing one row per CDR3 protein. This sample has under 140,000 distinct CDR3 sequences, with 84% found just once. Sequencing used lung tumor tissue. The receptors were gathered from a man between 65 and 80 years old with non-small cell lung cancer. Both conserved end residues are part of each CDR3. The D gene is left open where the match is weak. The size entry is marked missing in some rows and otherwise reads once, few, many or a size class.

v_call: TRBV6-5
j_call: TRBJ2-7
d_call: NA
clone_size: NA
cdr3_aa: CAVGRRPAGSYEQYF
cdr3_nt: TGTGCCGTAGGAAGGAGACCAGCAGGTTCTTACGAGCAGTATTTC

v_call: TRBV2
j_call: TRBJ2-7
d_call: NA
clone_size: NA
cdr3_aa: CASTLGHLTYEQYF
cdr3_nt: TGTGCCAGTACCCTAGGACATTTAACCTACGAGCAGTACTTC

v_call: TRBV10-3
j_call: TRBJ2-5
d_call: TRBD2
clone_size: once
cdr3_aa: CAIRIERGPLSGLQYF
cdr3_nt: TGTGCCATCAGGATCGAGCGGGGCCCTTTGTCAGGGCTCCAGTACTTC

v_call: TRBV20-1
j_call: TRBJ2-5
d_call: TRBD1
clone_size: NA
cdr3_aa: CSAPPQGAETHYF
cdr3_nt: TGCAGTGCCCCCCCGCAGGGGGCAGAGACCCATTACTTC

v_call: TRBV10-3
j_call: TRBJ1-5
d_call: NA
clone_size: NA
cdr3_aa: CAIRSQVGGENLHQHF
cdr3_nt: NA

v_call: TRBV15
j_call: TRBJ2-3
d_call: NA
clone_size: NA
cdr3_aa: CATSRDALTYTQYF
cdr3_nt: TGTGCCACCAGCAGAGATGCACTCACATATACGCAGTATTTT

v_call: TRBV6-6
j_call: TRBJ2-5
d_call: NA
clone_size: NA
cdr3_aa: CASSYGMPQESQYF
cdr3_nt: TGTGCCAGCAGTTACGGGATGCCACAAGAGTCCCAGTATTTC

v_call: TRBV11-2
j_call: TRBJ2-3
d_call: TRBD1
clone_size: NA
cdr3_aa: CASSSQGFSNTRYF
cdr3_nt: TGTGCCAGCAGCTCACAGGGGTTCTCAAACACGCGGTATTTT

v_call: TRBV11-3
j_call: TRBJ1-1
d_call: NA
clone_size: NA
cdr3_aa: CVSSQNRVSEAIF
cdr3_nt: TGTGTCAGCAGTCAAAACAGGGTCAGTGAAGCTATCTTT

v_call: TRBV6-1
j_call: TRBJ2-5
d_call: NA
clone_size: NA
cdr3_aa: CASSGNAAGRETQYF
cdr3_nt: TGTGCCAGCAGTGGAAACGCTGCGGGGCGGGAGACCCAGTACTTC

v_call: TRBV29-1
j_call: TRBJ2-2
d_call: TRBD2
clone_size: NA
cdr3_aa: CSGTGTGGRVAGKLFF
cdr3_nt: TGCAGCGGGACCGGGACTGGCGGGAGAGTGGCCGGGAAGTTGTTTTTT

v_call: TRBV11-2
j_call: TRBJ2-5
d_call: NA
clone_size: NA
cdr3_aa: CACSISPGTGGTQYF
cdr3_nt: TGTGCCTGCAGCATTAGCCCTGGGACTGGCGGGACCCAGTACTTC

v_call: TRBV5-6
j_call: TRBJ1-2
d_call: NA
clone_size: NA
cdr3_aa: CASSPTEGRYTF
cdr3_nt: TGTGCCAGCAGTCCTACGGAGGGGAGGTACACCTTT

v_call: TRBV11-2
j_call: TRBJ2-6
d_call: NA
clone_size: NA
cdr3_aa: CASSLLLADVLTF
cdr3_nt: TGTGCCAGCAGCTTACTGTTGGCCGACGTCCTGACTTTC

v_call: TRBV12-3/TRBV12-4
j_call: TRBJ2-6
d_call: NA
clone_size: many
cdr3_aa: CASSLEAGLPGANVLTF
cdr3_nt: TGTGCCAGCAGTTTAGAGGCAGGGCTCCCTGGGGCCAACGTCCTGACTTTC

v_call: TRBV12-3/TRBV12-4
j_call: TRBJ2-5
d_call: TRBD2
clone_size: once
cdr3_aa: CASRKSNLPISGLPQETQYF
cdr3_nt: TGTGCCAGCAGAAAAAGCAACCTCCCGATTAGCGGGCTTCCCCAGGAGACCCAGTACTTC

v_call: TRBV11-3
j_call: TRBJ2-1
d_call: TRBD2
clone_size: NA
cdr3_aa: CTSSLDSDVGLARVGNEQFF
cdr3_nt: TGTACCAGCAGCTTAGATAGCGATGTGGGACTAGCGCGAGTGGGGAATGAACAGTTCTTC

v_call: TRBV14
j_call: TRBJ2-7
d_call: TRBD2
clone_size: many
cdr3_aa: CASSHLAGVSNEQYF
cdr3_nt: TGTGCCAGCAGCCACCTAGCGGGAGTATCCAACGAGCAGTACTTC

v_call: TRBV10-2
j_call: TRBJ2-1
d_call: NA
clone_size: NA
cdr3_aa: CASRSPGPSSHEHFF
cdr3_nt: TGCGCCAGCAGATCCCCGGGACCATCTTCTCATGAGCACTTCTTC

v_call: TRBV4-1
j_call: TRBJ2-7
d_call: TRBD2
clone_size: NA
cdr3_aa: CASSWTLAGEWDEQYF
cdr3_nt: TGCGCCAGTAGCTGGACACTAGCGGGAGAGTGGGACGAGCAGTACTTC

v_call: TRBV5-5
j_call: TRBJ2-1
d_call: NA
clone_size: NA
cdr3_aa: CANSLVLGASSYNEQLF
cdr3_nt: TGTGCCAACAGCTTGGTCTTAGGGGCTAGCTCCTACAATGAGCAGCTCTTC

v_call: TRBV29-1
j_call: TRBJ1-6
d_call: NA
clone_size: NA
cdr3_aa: CSVRQRNYNSPLQF
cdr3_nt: TGCAGCGTCAGACAGAGGAATTATAATTCACCCCTCCAGTTT

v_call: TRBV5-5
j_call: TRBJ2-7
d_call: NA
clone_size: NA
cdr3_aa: CASSLVKYEHYF
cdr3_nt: TGTGCCAGCAGCTTGGTTAAGTACGAGCACTACTTC

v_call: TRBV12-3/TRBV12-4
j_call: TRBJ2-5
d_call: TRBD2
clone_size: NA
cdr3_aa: CDTRKSDHPTSGLPHETQYF
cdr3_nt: TGTGACACCAGAAAAAGCGACCACCCGACTAGCGGGCTTCCCCATGAGACCCAGTACTTC

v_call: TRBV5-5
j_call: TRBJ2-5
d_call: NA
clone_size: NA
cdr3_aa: CASSLVSMETQYF
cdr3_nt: TGTGCCAGCAGCTTGGTCAGTATGGAGACCCAGTATTTC

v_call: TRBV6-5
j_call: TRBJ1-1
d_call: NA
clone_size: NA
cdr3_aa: CASCRISGEAFF
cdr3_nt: TGTGCCAGCTGCCGCATCTCCGGGGAGGCTTTCTTT

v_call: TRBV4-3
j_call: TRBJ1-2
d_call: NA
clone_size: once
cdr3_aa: CASSQRTAYSYTF
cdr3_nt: TGCGCCAGCAGCCAAAGGACGGCATATAGCTACACCTTC

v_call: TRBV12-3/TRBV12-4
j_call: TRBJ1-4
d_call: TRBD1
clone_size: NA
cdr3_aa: CGSSSYSISTRTGAKLFF
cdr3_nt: TGTGGCAGCAGTTCATATTCCATTTCAACTCGGACAGGGGCTAAACTGTTTTTT

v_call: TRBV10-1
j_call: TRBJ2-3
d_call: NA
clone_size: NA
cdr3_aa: CASSESKQATDSQCF
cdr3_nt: TGCGCCAGCAGTGAGTCGAAACAGGCCACAGATTCGCAGTGTTTT

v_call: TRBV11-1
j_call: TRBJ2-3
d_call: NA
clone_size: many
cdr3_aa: CASSLVDTQYF
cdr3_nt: TGTGCCAGCAGCTTAGTAGATACGCAGTATTTT

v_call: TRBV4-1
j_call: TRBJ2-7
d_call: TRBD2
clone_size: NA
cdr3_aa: CASSPTLAGEGDEQYF
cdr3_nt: TGCGCCAGCAGCCCTACACTAGCGGGGGAGGGGGACGAGCAGTACTTC

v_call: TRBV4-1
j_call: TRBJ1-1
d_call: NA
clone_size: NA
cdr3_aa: CSSSQGQCWNTEAFF
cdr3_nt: TGCTCCAGCAGCCAAGGACAATGCTGGAACACTGAAGCTTTCTTT

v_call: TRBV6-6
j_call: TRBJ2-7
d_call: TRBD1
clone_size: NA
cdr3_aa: CACSPVGQASSSEQYF
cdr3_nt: TGTGCCTGCAGTCCGGTAGGACAGGCCTCCTCCTCCGAGCAGTACTTC